The 30 T cell receptor beta chains presented below share a single source sample, sequenced in a study of regulatory T cells in long-lasting Graves disease (dated by TCRdb to 2020 to 2022). Interpreted using the paper, the time point label stands for: persistent/refractory GD, antithyroid drugs over 5 years with positive TRAb. For both TCR sequencing and RNA sequencing, RNA was extracted from PBMCs in TRIzol. The protocol used for the library was multiplex PCR. The sequencer listed for this sample is Illumina HiSeq 4000. To build TCR beta libraries, CDR3 regions were amplified by Arm-PCR using iRepertoire HTBI primers. The raw public reads went through TCRdb reprocessing: fastp at Q25, MiXCR clone calling, in-frame beta chains kept. Rows matching on CDR3 protein sequence are summarized as one entry with the most common DNA and genes. The sample table contains hundreds of thousands of distinct CDR3 sequences; only one count was recorded for 20% to 25% of them. Jointly, the top ten make up roughly 7.7% of the sample.

The sample consisted of peripheral blood mononuclear cells (PBMCs), taken when the disease was refractory, from a patient treated with antithyroid drugs. Receptors originate from a female donor with Graves disease.

This clonotype appeared many times. The rearrangement links TRBV20-1 to TRBJ2-5; 12 nucleotides match TRBD2. Losses at the gene ends were 2 bases for V and 2 bases for J; bases not matched to a gene: 12. Per germline, CDR1 DFQATT and CDR2 SNEGSKA (reference sequence). The CDR3 loop spans 18 amino acids. CDR3 in amino acids: CSARNSYGTSGRQETQYF. Here the CDR3 DNA reads TGCAGTGCTAGAAATTCTTATGGGACTAGCGGGCGACAAGAGACCCAGTACTTC.

V and J are TRBV28 and TRBJ2-7; D might be TRBD1 or TRBD2, each matching 5 bases. This CDR3 is built from 11 residues. V was pared by 8 bases and J by 4 bases, with 9 bases between. The germline gives CDR1 MDHEN, CDR2 SYDVKM. CDR3 nucleotide sequence: TGTGCCAGCGGGGGACCTTACGAGCAGTACTTC. Translated, it gives CASGGPYEQYF.

The table lists this clonotype with many counts. CDR3 coding DNA: TGTGCCATCAGTAGCAGGGGCGAGACCCAGTACTTC. Translating gives CAISSRGETQYF. The chain links TRBV10-3 to TRBJ2-5; possibly TRBD1 for D (6 bases). V lost 5 bases and J lost 5, with 9 bases in between. The CDR3 is 12 amino acids. Germline CDR1 reads ENHRY; CDR2 reads SYGVKD.

There are many counts of this clonotype. The chain couples TRBV28 to TRBJ2-5, with no clear D. The germline CDR1 and CDR2 sequences are MDHEN and SYDVKM. The V gene lost 4 bases and the J gene lost 9 bases, with 18 bases spanning the gap. The CDR3 contains 14 residues. The CDR3 spells CASSSGPQEVAQYF. CDR3 in DNA: TGTGCCAGCAGTTCCGGGCCCCAAGAAGTGGCCCAGTACTTC.

Only a few counts were recorded for this clonotype. The CDR3 bases are TGCAGCGCAGGGGGAAGGAACACTGAAGCTTTCTTT. Translated: CSAGGRNTEAFF. The chain employs TRBV29-1 and TRBJ1-1, with 7 positions matching TRBD1. This CDR3 is 12 amino acids long. CDR1 and CDR2 from the germline V gene are SQVTM and ANQGSEA. The ends lost 7 bases at V and 1 base at J; junction bases unmatched: 3. Combining the CDR3 with reference TRBV29-1 and TRBJ1-1 gives the whole variable domain SAVISQKPSRDICQRGTSLTIQCQVDSQVTMMFWYRQQPGQSLTLIATANQGSEATYESGFVIDKFPISRPNLTFSTLTVSNMSPEDSSIYLCSAGGRNTEAFFGQGTRLTVV.

A few counts support this clonotype. V usage is TRBV28 and J usage is TRBJ2-3; 8 bases are shared with TRBD2. CDR3 length: 16 amino acids. Trimming at V came to 3 bases and at J to 5 bases, leaving 10 bases not matched to a gene. CDR1 and CDR2 (germline): MDHEN, SYDVKM. Here the CDR3 reads CASSLSGSGRKDTQYF. The CDR3 DNA sequence: TGTGCCAGCAGTTTGAGTGGAAGCGGGAGAAAAGATACGCAGTATTTT.

Regarding this clonotype: One base separates it from a far larger clone, so it is likely a read error. The chain has TRBV6-8 and TRBJ1-5; 8 bases are a match to TRBD1. CDR1 and CDR2 from the germline V gene are MNHGY and SAAAGT. The junction had 7 bases not matched to a gene; V was cut back by 2 bases and J by 1 base. The CDR3 covers 17 residues. In DNA, the CDR3 is TGTGCCAGCAGTTACACCCCGGACAGGGTCAGCAATCAGCCCCAGCATTTT. As protein: CASSYTPDRVSNQPQHF.

This clonotype was seen at least ten times. The chain employs TRBV28 and TRBJ1-1, with 7 nucleotides matching TRBD1. With 5 bases clipped from V and 5 bases from J, the junction kept 5 bases outside the gene matches. The CDR3 spans 13 residues. The germline CDR1 and CDR2 sequences are MDHEN and SYDVKM. The CDR3 nucleotides read TGTGCCAGCAGTCCTACAGGGGAGACTGAAGCTTTCTTT. It encodes CASSPTGETEAFF.

The V call is TRBV3-1, the J call TRBJ2-7; D call uncertain. This CDR3 has 17 amino acids. Germline-derived CDR1 and CDR2 are LGHDT and YNNKEL (reference sequence). V was cut by 1 base and J by 2 bases, with 18 bases left in between. The CDR3 coding sequence is TGTGCCAGCAGCCAAGGTGGTATGTGGGCCGGTCCCTACGAGCAGTACTTC. It translates to CASSQGGMWAGPYEQYF.

The rearrangement uses TRBV6-9 and TRBJ2-3; tentatively, D is TRBD2 (6 bases). Germline V gene data show CDR1 as MNHGY and CDR2 as SVAAGI. The CDR3 is 14 amino acids. Trimming pared 3 bases from V and 4 bases from J, leaving 11 bases between. The CDR3 is CASSYRSGADTQYF. The CDR3 region has the DNA TGTGCCAGCAGTTACCGCTCGGGGGCAGATACGCAGTATTTT.

Concerning this clonotype: Since a much larger clone is just one base distant, this may be a read error. CDR3 DNA sequence: TGTGCCATCAGCTTAGTAGGGACAGGGGCCACTGAAGCTTTCTTT. Protein sequence: CAISLVGTGATEAFF. The chain is built from TRBV7-2 and TRBJ1-1; 10 nucleotides match TRBD1. Germline-derived CDR1 and CDR2 are SGHTA and FQGNSA. This CDR3 comprises 15 residues.

CDR3 bases: TGCGCCAGCAGCTTGGGGCGGGACGCGCAGTTCTTC. It yields the protein CASSLGRDAQFF. This chain connects TRBV5-1 to TRBJ2-1, with D possibly being TRBD2 (6 bases). Germline V gene lookup returns CDR1 SGHRS and CDR2 YFSETQ. There are 12 residues in the CDR3. Trimming shortened V by 0 bases and J by 12 bases, and 10 bases separated the two germline ends.

To note about this clonotype: A clone one base away is much larger, so this may be a read error. The J gene is TRBJ1-2, the V gene TRBV6-2 or TRBV6-3; 7 bases fit TRBD1. The CDR3 is 15 amino acids. CDR1 is MNHEY and CDR2 is SVGEGT in the germline V gene. The chain's CDR3 is CASSELQGENYDYTF. The CDR3 DNA is TGTGCCAGCAGTGAGCTTCAGGGGGAGAACTATGACTACACCTTC.

The chain has TRBV10-3 and TRBJ2-3; D is uncertain. V dropped 2 bases and J dropped 0 bases, with 15 bases sitting between them. This CDR3 region has 17 residues. Per germline, CDR1 ENHRY and CDR2 SYGVKD. In DNA, the CDR3 is TGTGCCATCAGTGAGAGCCCGGCGGCCGGTAGCACAGATACGCAGTATTTT. It specifies CAISESPAAGSTDTQYF.

The chain couples TRBV20-1 to TRBJ2-5; 8 bases map to TRBD1. Germline CDR1 reads DFQATT; CDR2 reads SNEGSKA (reference sequence). Unmatched junction bases numbered 4, after V lost 6 bases and J lost 1 base. This CDR3 contains 13 residues. CDR3 nucleotide sequence: TGCAGTGCGCCACAGGGGGGCCAAGAGACCCAGTACTTC. It translates to CSAPQGGQETQYF.

The chain is built from TRBV28 and TRBJ1-5; unclear D gene. CDR1 is MDHEN, CDR2 SYDVKM, per germline. This CDR3 has 13 amino acids. V was pared by 7 bases and J by 3 bases, with 10 bases between. The CDR3 here is CASIAVDNQPQHF. The CDR3 nucleotides read TGTGCCAGCATCGCAGTAGACAATCAGCCCCAGCATTTT. Together with reference TRBV28 and TRBJ1-5, the CDR3 gives the full variable domain: DVKVTQSSRYLVKRTGEKVFLECVQDMDHENMFWYRQDPGLGLRLIYFSYDVKMKEKGDIPEGYSVSREKKERFSLILESASTNQTSMYLCASIAVDNQPQHFGDGTRLSIL.

V is TRBV28 and J is TRBJ2-2, with D perhaps matching TRBD2 (7 bases). This CDR3 is built from 17 residues. V lost 6 bases and J lost 5, with 22 bases in between. Germline CDR1 MDHEN, CDR2 SYDVKM. The CDR3 spells CASRSPHGEGETGELFF. In DNA form, the CDR3 reads TGTGCCAGCAGGTCCCCTCATGGGGAGGGGGAAACCGGGGAGCTGTTTTTT.

As DNA, the CDR3 is TGCGCCAGCAGCCCGGGACAGGGGGCGCGAACTGAAGCTTTCTTT. Translating gives CASSPGQGARTEAFF. This chain uses TRBV4-1 with TRBJ1-1; TRBD1 matches at 12 bases. The V segment lost 4 bases and the J segment 5 bases; nucleotides outside the gene matches: 5. The CDR3 length is 15 residues. Germline V gives CDR1 MGHRA, CDR2 YSYEKL.

The chain uses TRBV13 and TRBJ1-6, with no clear D. In germline, CDR1 is PRHDT, CDR2 FYEKMQ (reference sequence). V was clipped by 3 bases and J by 12 bases, with 15 bases between them. The CDR3 has 14 residues. CDR3 protein: CASSLGRISLPLHF. The CDR3 DNA reads as TGTGCCAGCAGCTTGGGTAGAATCAGTCTACCCCTCCACTTT.

This sequence joins TRBV11-1 and TRBJ2-7, with no clear D. The germline V gene has CDR1 SGHAT and CDR2 FQDESV (reference sequence). The CDR3 is 13 amino acids. Deletions cut 1 base from V and 5 bases from J, with 9 bases between. The CDR3 reads CASSLGIRDEQYF. CDR3 coding DNA: TGTGCCAGCAGCTTAGGTATAAGGGACGAGCAGTACTTC. The full variable domain, rest sourced from reference TRBV11-1 and TRBJ2-7, is EAEVAQSPRYKITEKSQAVAFWCDPISGHATLYWYRQILGQGPELLVQFQDESVVDDSQLPKDRFSAERLKGVDSTLKIQPAELGDSAMYLCASSLGIRDEQYFGPGTRLTVT.

This clonotype occurred many times. The rearrangement uses TRBV29-1 and TRBJ2-2, with 7 bases matching TRBD1. The germline CDR1 and CDR2 sequences are SQVTM and ANQGSEA. The V gene end was trimmed by 7 bases and the J gene end by 1 base; junction bases not matched to a gene: 0. CDR3 length: 12 amino acids. In nucleotides, the CDR3 is TGCAGCGGGACAGGGAACACCGGGGAGCTGTTTTTT. Translation gives CSGTGNTGELFF.

As concerns this clonotype: This may arise from a read error, as a much more abundant clone is one base away. J is TRBJ1-2 and V is TRBV5-6, with 7 bases identical to TRBD1. With V trimmed by 3 bases and J by 8 bases, 13 bases remained unmatched. Germline V gene sequence: CDR1 SGHDT, CDR2 YYEEEE. CDR3 length equals 15 residues. CDR3 sequence reads: CASSSGQPFGVGYTF. The DNA for the CDR3 is TGTGCCAGCAGCTCGGGACAGCCCTTCGGGGTCGGCTACACCTTC.

In this sample, this clonotype turned up many times. The rearrangement joins TRBV28 to TRBJ2-7; 10 bases agree with TRBD2. The germline gives CDR1 MDHEN, CDR2 SYDVKM. V trimming: 4 bases; J trimming: 3 bases; junction bases outside the gene matches: 6. CDR3 size: 15 residues. CDR3 bases: TGTGCCAGCAGTTCCGGACTAGCGGTGGGCTACGAGCAGTACTTC. It encodes CASSSGLAVGYEQYF.

This clonotype was detected a few times. The genes are TRBV19 and TRBJ1-3; 7 bases are shared with TRBD1. This CDR3 is built from 16 residues. Germline CDR1 LNHDA, CDR2 SQIVND (reference sequence). The junction had 8 bases not matched to a gene; V was cut back by 5 bases and J by 1 base. The CDR3 bases are TGTGCCAGTAGTGGATGGACAGGCGCTTCTGGAAACACCATATATTTT. Translation gives CASSGWTGASGNTIYF.

The chain carries TRBV30 and TRBJ1-1, with TRBD1 as a possible D gene (6 bases). The CDR3 length is 12 residues. CDR1 and CDR2 from the germline V gene are GTSNPN and SVGIG (reference sequence). V lost 0 bases, J lost 10 bases, and 12 bases lay in between. The CDR3 DNA follows: TGTGCCTGGAGTGTACGAGACAGGACAGCTTTCTTT. It specifies CAWSVRDRTAFF. The variable domain in full, with the rest retrieved from reference TRBV30 and TRBJ1-1, is SQTIHQWPATLVQPVGSPLSLECTVEGTSNPNLYWYRQAAGRGLQLLFYSVGIGQISSEVPQNLSASRPQDRQFILSSKKLLLSDSGFYLCAWSVRDRTAFFGQGTRLTVV.

This clonotype was detected only a few times. The chain is built from TRBV6-5 and TRBJ2-2; D may correspond to TRBD1 or TRBD2 (7 bases each). Germline values: CDR1 MNHEY, CDR2 SVGAGI. The CDR3 is made up of 16 amino acids. Trimming stripped 4 bases from V and 5 bases from J, with 17 bases between. CDR3 nucleotide sequence: TGTGCCAGCAGTTCCGCCAGGGGGGGCGAAACCGGGGAGCTGTTTTTT. The encoded protein is CASSSARGGETGELFF.

This clonotype came up many times. The chain combines TRBV10-3 with TRBJ2-7; the match to TRBD1 covers 7 bases. V trimming: 4 bases; J trimming: 7 bases; junction bases outside the gene matches: 4. Germline V gene data show CDR1 as ENHRY and CDR2 as SYGVKD. The CDR3 length is 12 residues. The CDR3 loop is CAISVGGKEQYF. The CDR3 DNA reads TGTGCCATCAGTGTAGGGGGCAAGGAGCAGTACTTC.

The chain is built from TRBV7-2 and TRBJ2-7; 9 nucleotides agree with TRBD1. The CDR3 is made up of 16 amino acids. After removal of 0 bases from V and 5 bases from J, the junction contained 8 bases not matched to a gene. CDR1 is SGHTA and CDR2 is FQGNSA in the germline V gene. CDR3 region: CASSLALGTGFHEQYF. The CDR3 DNA sequence: TGTGCCAGCAGCTTAGCGCTTGGGACAGGGTTCCACGAGCAGTACTTC.

This clonotype has only a few counts. The rearrangement links TRBV6-5 to TRBJ2-7; TRBD2 matches 9 bases. The CDR3 spans 16 residues. CDR1 MNHEY and CDR2 SVGAGI come from the germline V gene. The trim removed 0 bases at V and 3 bases at J, leaving 6 bases unmatched. The CDR3 loop is CASSYSISGGFYEQYF. As DNA, the CDR3 is TGTGCCAGCAGTTACTCAATTAGCGGGGGCTTCTACGAGCAGTACTTC.

The sample holds many counts of this clonotype. The chain recombines TRBV28 with TRBJ2-7, with 10 bases fitting TRBD2. The germline V gene has CDR1 MDHEN and CDR2 SYDVKM. The CDR3 is 15 residues long. V shed 2 bases and J 2 bases; nucleotides not matched to a gene: 3. Here the CDR3 DNA reads TGTGCCAGCAGTTTAGTGGGACTAGCGACCTACGAGCAGTACTTC. It codes for CASSLVGLATYEQYF.